This T cell receptor (beta chain) emerged from a study of type 1 regulatory T cells. At the level of the study: T-allo10 is a Tr1-enriched, alloantigen-specific CD4 T cell product made in vitro.

The ends lost 0 bases at V and 6 bases at J; junction bases unmatched: 8. Germline V lookup: CDR1 SGHKS, CDR2 YYEKEE (reference sequence). The CDR3 runs 16 residues. TCRdb re-called the reads with MiXCR, one entry per CDR3 protein. There are 80,000 to 100,000 distinct CDR3 sequences in the sample; roughly 28% occur only once, and approximately 2.2% lies in the top ten. The material sequenced was CD4+ T cells, either the whole sample or a sorted fraction (not recorded which). The chain recombines TRBV5-5 with TRBJ2-2, with 7 bases aligning to TRBD1. This TCR was sampled from a human donor in good health. The CDR3 reads CASSLGDSPGPGELFF. The CDR3 DNA is TGTGCCAGCAGCTTGGGGGACAGCCCGGGGCCCGGGGAGCTGTTTTTT.